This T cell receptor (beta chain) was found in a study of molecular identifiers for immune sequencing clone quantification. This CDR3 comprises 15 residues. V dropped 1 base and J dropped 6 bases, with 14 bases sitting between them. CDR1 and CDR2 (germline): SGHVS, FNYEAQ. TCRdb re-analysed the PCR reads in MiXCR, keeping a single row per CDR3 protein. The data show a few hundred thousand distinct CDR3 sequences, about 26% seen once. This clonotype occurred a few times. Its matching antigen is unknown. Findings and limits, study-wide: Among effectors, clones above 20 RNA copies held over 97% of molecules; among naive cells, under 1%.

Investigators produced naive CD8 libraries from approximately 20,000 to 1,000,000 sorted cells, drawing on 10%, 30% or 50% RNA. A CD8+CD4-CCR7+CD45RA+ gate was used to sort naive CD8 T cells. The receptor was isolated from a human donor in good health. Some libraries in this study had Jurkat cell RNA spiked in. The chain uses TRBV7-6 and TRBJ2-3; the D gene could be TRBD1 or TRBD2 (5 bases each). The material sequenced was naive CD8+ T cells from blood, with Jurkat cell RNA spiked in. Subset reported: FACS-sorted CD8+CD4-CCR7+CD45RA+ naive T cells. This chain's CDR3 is CASSLVGDRPDTQYF. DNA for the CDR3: TGTGCCAGCAGCTTAGTTGGGGACCGCCCGGATACGCAGTATTTT. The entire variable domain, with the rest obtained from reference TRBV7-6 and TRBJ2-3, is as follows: GAGVSQSPRYKVTKRGQDVALRCDPISGHVSLYWYRQALGQGPEFLTYFNYEAQQDKSGLPNDRFSAERPEGSISTLTIQRTEQRDSAMYRCASSLVGDRPDTQYFGPGTRLTVL.